Listed below are T cell receptor beta chains from one sample, sequenced in a study of vaccination and CD4 T cells after COVID-19. Which antigens these TCRs recognize remains unknown. TCRdb called the PCR reads again in MiXCR, with one record for every CDR3 protein. The sample lists about 25,000 distinct CDR3 sequences, more than 35% occurring once. The source material was CD4+ T cells from blood, cultured in vitro. These receptors came from a human donor who had recovered from COVID-19. Both conserved end residues are part of each CDR3. D genes are given only for firm matches. The listing skips clone size in some rows; elsewhere it reads once, few, many or a size class.

TGTGCCAGCAGTGCGGGCCTCGGCGGGACCTATGGCTACACCTTC	CASSAGLGGTYGYTF	TRBV7-9	few	TRBJ1-2	.
TGTGCCAGCCAACCCCCCGCCGGGGCCAATGAGCAGTTCTTC	CASQPPAGANEQFF	TRBV28	.	TRBJ2-1	.
TGTGCCAGCAGCCGGGCGGGGCAGAATAATTCACCCCTCCACTTT	CASSRAGQNNSPLHF	TRBV7-2	few	TRBJ1-6	.
TGCGCCAGCAGCTCTAAGACAGGCTACTCCTACGAGCAGTACTTC	CASSSKTGYSYEQYF	TRBV5-1	.	TRBJ2-7	.
TGCAGTGCCGACTCCGGGACAGGGTTCAATGAGCAGTTCTTC	CSADSGTGFNEQFF	TRBV20-1	.	TRBJ2-1	TRBD1
TGCGCCAGCATGGCTAGCGCCTACAATGAGCAGTTCTTC	CASMASAYNEQFF	TRBV10-1	.	TRBJ2-1	.
TGCGCCAGCCCCCTGACCGCTGCGGGGGGACCCTACGAGCAGTACTTC	CASPLTAAGGPYEQYF	TRBV5-1	.	TRBJ2-7	TRBD2
TGTGCCAGCAGGCTTTCCCCGGCCCTTAATTCACCCCTCCACTTT	CASRLSPALNSPLHF	TRBV27	.	TRBJ1-6	.
TGTGCTAGCAGCTTAGGTCCAGGGGACCACTACGAGCAGTACTTC	CASSLGPGDHYEQYF	TRBV7-7	.	TRBJ2-7	.
TGTGCCAGCAGCCCCCCCCCCACTAGCGGGAGTCCCTACGAGCAGTACTTC	CASSPPPTSGSPYEQYF	TRBV7-9	.	TRBJ2-7	TRBD2
TGTGCCATCAGTGAGTCCGGCAGGGATAGAAACATTCAGTACTTC	CAISESGRDRNIQYF	TRBV10-3	.	TRBJ2-4	.
TGTGCCAGCAGCCCGTCGGACAGGGGGATGCGGGAGACCCAGTACTTC	CASSPSDRGMRETQYF	TRBV11-1	few	TRBJ2-5	TRBD1
TGCAGTGCTAGAGGATATGGAGGGAGGGCCCCCTATGGCGAGCAGTACTTC	CSARGYGGRAPYGEQYF	TRBV20-1	.	TRBJ2-7	TRBD2
TGTGCCAGTAGTATTGCGGGGGCCTACGAGCAGTACTTC	CASSIAGAYEQYF	TRBV19	few	TRBJ2-7	TRBD2
TGTGCCAGCAGCCGTACACAGGGTACTGGGGCCAACGTCCTGACTTTC	CASSRTQGTGANVLTF	TRBV7-9	.	TRBJ2-6	.
TGTGCCAGCAGGGACGGGGTACGGGGAAGAAGCTCCTACAATGAGCAGTTCTTC	CASRDGVRGRSSYNEQFF	TRBV7-2	few	TRBJ2-1	.